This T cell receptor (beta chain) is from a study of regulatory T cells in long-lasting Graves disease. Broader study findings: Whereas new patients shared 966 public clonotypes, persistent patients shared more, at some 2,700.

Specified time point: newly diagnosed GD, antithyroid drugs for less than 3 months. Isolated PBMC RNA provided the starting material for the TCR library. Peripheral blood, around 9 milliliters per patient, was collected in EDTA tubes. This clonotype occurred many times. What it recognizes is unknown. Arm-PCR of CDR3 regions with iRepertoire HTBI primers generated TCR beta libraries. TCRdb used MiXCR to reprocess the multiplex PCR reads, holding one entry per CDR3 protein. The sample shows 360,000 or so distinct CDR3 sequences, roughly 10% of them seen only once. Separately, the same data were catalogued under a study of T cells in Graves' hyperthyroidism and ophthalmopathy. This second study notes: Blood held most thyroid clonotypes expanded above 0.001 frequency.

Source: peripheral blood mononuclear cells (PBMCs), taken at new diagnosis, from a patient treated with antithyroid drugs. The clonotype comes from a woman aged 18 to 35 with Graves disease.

The chain's CDR3 is CASSFRGAGTEAFF. CDR3 coding DNA: TGTGCCAGCAGTTTCCGGGGGGCTGGCACTGAAGCTTTCTTT. J is TRBJ1-1 and V is TRBV27; a possible D gene is TRBD1 (6 bases). The germline V and J ends were trimmed by 3 bases and 4 bases, with 12 bases remaining between them. Germline lookup yields CDR1 MNHEY and CDR2 SMNVEV (reference sequence). The CDR3 extends over 14 amino acids.